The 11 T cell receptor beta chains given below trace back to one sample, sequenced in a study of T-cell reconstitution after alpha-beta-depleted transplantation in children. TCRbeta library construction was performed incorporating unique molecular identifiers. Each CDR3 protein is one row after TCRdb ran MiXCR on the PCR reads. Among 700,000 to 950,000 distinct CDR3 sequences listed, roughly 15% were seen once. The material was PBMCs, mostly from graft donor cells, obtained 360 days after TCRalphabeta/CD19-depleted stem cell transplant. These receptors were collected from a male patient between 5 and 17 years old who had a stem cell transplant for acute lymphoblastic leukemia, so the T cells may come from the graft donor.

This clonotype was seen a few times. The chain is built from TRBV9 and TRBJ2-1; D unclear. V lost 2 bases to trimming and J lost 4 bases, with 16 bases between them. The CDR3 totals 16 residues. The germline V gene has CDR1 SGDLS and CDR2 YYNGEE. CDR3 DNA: TGTGCCAGCAGCGTGGGTCCGAGCACCTTTTACAATGAGCAGTTCTTC. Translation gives CASSVGPSTFYNEQFF.

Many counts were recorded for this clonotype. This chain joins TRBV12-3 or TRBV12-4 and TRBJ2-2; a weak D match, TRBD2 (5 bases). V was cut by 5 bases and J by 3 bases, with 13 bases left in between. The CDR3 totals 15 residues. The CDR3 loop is CASSLPGVYTGELFF. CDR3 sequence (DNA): TGTGCCAGCAGTCTCCCCGGGGTGTACACCGGGGAGCTGTTTTTT.

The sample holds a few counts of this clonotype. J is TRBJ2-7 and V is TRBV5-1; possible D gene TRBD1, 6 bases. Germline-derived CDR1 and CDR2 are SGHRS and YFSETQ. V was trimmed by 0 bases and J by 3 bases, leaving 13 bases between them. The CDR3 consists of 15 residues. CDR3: CASSLGSGVGYEQYF. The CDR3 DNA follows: TGCGCCAGCAGCTTGGGGTCAGGGGTGGGCTACGAGCAGTACTTC.

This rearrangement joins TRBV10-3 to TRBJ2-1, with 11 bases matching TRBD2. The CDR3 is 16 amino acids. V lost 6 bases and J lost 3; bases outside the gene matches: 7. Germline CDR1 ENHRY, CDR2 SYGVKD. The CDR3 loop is CAISATSGSLYNEQFF. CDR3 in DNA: TGTGCCATCAGCGCAACTAGCGGGAGTCTCTACAATGAGCAGTTCTTC.

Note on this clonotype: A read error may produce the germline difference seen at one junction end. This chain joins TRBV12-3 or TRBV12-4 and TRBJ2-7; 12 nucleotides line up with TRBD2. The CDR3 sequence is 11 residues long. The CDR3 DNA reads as TGTGCCAGCAGTTTAGGGACTAGCGGGAACTTC. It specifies CASSLGTSGNF.

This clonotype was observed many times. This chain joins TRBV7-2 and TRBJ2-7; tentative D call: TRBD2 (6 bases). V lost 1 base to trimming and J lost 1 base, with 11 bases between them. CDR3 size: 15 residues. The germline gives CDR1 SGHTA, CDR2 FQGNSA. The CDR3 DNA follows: TGTGCCAGCAGCTTAGACGGGAGAGGGTCCTACGAGCAGTACTTC. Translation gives CASSLDGRGSYEQYF.

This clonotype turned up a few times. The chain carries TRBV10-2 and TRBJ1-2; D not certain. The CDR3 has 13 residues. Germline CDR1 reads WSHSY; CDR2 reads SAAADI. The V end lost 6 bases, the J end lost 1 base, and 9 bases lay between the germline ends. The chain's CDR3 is CASSRNRNYGYTF. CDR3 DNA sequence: TGCGCCAGCAGCAGGAACCGTAACTATGGCTACACCTTC.

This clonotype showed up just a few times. The CDR3 region has the DNA TGCGCCAGCAGCTTGTTCCAAAGTACAGCCAAAAACATTCAGTACTTC. Translated: CASSLFQSTAKNIQYF. The chain joins TRBV5-1 to TRBJ2-4; D is uncertain. Trimming removed 1 base from V and 0 bases from J, with 11 bases in between. The CDR3 runs 16 residues. Per the germline V gene, CDR1 is SGHRS and CDR2 is YFSETQ.

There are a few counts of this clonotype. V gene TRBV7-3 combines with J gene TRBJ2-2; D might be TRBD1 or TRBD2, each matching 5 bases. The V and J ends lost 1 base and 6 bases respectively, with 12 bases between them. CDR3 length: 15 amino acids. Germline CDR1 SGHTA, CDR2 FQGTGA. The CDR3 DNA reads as TGTGCCAGCAGCTTAAGGGGGTTTGACGCCGGGGAGCTGTTTTTT. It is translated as CASSLRGFDAGELFF. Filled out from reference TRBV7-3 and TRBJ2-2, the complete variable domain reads GAGVSQTPSNKVTEKGKYVELRCDPISGHTALYWYRQSLGQGPEFLIYFQGTGAADDSGLPNDRFFAVRPEGSVSTLKIQRTERGDSAVYLCASSLRGFDAGELFFGEGSRLTVL.

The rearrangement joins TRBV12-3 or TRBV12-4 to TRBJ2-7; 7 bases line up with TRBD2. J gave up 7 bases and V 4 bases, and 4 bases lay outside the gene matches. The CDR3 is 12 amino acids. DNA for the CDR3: TGTGCCAGCAGTTCCCTGGGGGGGGAGCAGTACTTC. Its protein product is CASSSLGGEQYF.

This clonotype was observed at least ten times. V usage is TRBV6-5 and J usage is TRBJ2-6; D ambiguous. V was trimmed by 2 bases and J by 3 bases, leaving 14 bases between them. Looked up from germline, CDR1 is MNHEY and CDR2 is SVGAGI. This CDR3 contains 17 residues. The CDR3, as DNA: TGTGCCAGCAGTTACGCAGGTTTGGGCCTTGGGGCCAACGTCCTGACTTTC. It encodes CASSYAGLGLGANVLTF.